This T cell receptor (beta chain) was captured in a study of T cell responses to AZD1222 COVID-19 vaccine (TCRdb year 2021). Concerning the study at large: A total of over 230 trial participants underwent TCR sequencing, of whom around 200 received two doses of AZD1222 and some 25 received two doses of the MenACWY control vaccine. Trial participants were enrolled into age subgroups of 18-55, 56-69 and 70-plus years, which contained about 150, 27 and 61 TCR-sequenced participants, respectively. General findings and caveats noted by the study authors: Epitopes outside the regions mutated in the B.1.351 and B.1.1.7 variants were reportedly recognized by nearly half of the unique spike-specific TCRs. Conclusions about previously exposed vaccinees were limited because only six AZD1222 recipients were SARS-CoV-2 seropositive at baseline. The 56-69-year group was small, and its depth increase did not reach significance, likely because of low power. Participants were mostly white British and included more females than males, and it was suggested by the authors that clonal diversity may have been underestimated. Because no day 14 peak-response samples were available, the repertoires could be characterized only after the peak T cell response. A significant rise in spike-specific TCR breadth and depth was observed after two AZD1222 doses relative to day 0 and relative to MenACWY recipients. The whole spike protein was spanned by vaccine-associated CD4 TCRs, and dominant responses were seen in regions 160-218 and 743-854.

A distance of 10 bases separates the germline ends of V and J, which lose 7 bases and 0 bases respectively. Per the germline V gene, SQVTM is the CDR1 and ANQGSEA is the CDR2. The CDR3 goes from the cysteine to the phenylalanine over 13 residues. CDR3 DNA is the only sequence kept; it has 39 bases, read in frame from the first base. The CDR3 regions of human TCRbeta chains were analyzed by immunosequencing. In the original analysis: Repertoire TCRs were checked for matches against a reference library of SARS-CoV-2-specific TCRs that had been generated using the MIRA antigen-specificity platform. Breadth was defined as the fraction of unique TCRs that were SARS-CoV-2-associated. Depth was defined as the fraction of total T cells that were SARS-CoV-2-associated. Using the MIRA data, each spike-specific TCR was mapped to the spike region that the TCR reacts to and placed in a CD4 or CD8 class. Log10-transformed breadth and depth values were compared by one-way ANOVA with Sidak's multiple comparisons tests. Sourced from immuneACCESS, this table was stored by TCRdb with only in-frame sequences that have V and J called. A share of the clones is absent; for the studies checked, an unresolved V gene accounts for under half, and the remainder has no known explanation. V and J calls and clone size are as listed in that table; D and trimming were resolved from the DNA. The sample includes over 65,000 clones, with more than 70% observed a single time. The ten largest clones add up to less than 9% of the sample.

The sample holds many counts of this clone. The antigen it recognizes is unknown. Per-nucleotide qualities are absent, and no much larger clonotype sits a single base away. The time point label of this sample denotes: about 28 days (+/-7) after the second vaccine dose. AZD1222 recipients whose second dose came at about 4 weeks and those whose second dose came at about 12 weeks were combined into one group, since spike-specific TCR depth and breadth did not differ between the two schedules. The vaccinee samples were drawn from two UK trials, COV001 and COV002, one of which was a single-blind randomized controlled phase 2/3 trial testing AZD1222 (ChAdOx1 nCoV-19) in healthy adults. For TCRbeta chain sequencing, PBMC samples were collected from trial participants at day 0 and at day 28 after the second dose.

The sequence is built from TRBV29-1 and TRBJ1-3, with no reliable assignment of the D segment. The origin of this receptor is an adult who received the AZD1222 COVID-19 vaccine. The sequencing used peripheral blood, collected 28 days after the second AZD1222 dose. The CDR3 region reads CSDGWDSGNTIYF. In nucleotides, the sequence is TGCAGCGACGGATGGGACTCTGGAAACACCATATATTTT.